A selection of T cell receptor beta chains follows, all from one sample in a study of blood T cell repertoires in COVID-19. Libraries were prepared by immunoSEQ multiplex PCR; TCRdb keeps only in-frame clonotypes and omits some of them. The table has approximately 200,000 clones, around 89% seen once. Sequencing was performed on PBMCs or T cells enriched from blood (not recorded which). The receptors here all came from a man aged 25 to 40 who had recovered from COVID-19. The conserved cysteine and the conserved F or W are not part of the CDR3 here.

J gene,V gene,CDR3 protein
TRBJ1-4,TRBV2,ASSELPGPPNEKLF
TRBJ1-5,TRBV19,ASPGVGRQPQH
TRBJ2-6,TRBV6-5,ASTGSSGANVLT
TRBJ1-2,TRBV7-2,ASSLARNYGYT
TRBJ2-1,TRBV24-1,ATSDPVGTGNEQF
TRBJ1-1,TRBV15,ATSREYAGNTEAF
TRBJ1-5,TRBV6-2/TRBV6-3,ASSANRGGNQPQH
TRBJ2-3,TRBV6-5,ASSYGRGGDTDTQY
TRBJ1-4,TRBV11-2,ASSLTPRATNEKLF
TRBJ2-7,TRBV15,ATSTGQLKGDEQY
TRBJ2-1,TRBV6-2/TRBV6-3,ASSLAGYYNEQF
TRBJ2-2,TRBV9,ASSDRDREAGELF
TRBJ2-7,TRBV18,ASSPTGQGSYEQY
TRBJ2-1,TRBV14,ASSQPGTGYNEQF
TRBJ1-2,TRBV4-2,ASSQAGQGYT
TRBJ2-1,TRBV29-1,SVEEREGRDEQF
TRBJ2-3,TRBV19,ASRKGLAGNLADTQY
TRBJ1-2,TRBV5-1,ASSLGWPTGGGGTSYT
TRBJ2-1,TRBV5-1,ASSLERLQSHNEQF
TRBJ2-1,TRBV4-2,ASSQGLEGQGVGEQF
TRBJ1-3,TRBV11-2,ASSPDRAGNTIY
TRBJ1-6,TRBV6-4,ASSESQAGNSPLH
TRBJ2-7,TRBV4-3,ASSRTGTGAYEQY
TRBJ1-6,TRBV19,ASSIDYRGHLH
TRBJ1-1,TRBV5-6,ASNPWGHQVNTEAF
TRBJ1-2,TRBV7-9,ASSSNTGDYGYT
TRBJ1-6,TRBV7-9,ASSLGGAPLH
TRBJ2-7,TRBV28,ASSRTPGTGSPEQY
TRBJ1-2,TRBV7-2,ASSKLTSRVYGYT
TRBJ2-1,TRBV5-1,ASSLGQKFNNEQF
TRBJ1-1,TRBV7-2,ASRWTGRGPTEAF
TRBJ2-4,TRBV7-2,ASSLSPTTRYTKNIQY
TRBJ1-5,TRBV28,ASSPPGQINQPQH
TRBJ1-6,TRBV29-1,SVRVDYNSPLH
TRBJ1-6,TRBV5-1,ASSLDGGANSPLH
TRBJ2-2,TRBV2,ASNEGHPGSGELF
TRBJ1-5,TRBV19,ASSISRVFNQPQH
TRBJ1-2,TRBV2,ASSEFRLDTYTYGYT
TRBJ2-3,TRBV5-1,ASSPEREYGTDTQY
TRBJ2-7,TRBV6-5,ASSYPAGRTYEQY
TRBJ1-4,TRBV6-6,ASSYLNSGEGKLF
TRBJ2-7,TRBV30,AWSVSGIPYEQY
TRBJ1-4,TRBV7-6,ASSLEAGLFEKLF
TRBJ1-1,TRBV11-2,ASSFTVTEAF
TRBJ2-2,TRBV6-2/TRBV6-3,ASSAGLAGVSGELF
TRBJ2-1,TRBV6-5,ASSYSGLPNEQF
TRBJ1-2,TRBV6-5,ASSYSRGEGYT
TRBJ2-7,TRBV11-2,ASSRTAYEQY